This section outlines one T cell receptor (beta chain) sequence together with its context. Its antigen is unknown. Per-base qualities were not stored, and no clone one base away is much larger. The library was made by RACE. Sequencing was carried out with a NextSeq 500. During library preparation, unique molecular identifiers were attached to individual cDNA molecules so that TCRs could be counted in a quantitative, reproducible way. The original pipeline was this. A median of approximately 96,000 TCRs per sample was observed, with a range of about 20,000 to 750,000. The Decombinator software suite was used to annotate the V, J and CDR3 of the TCR reads. To make PS versus PT1 abundance plots, every sample was subsampled to the same number of TCRs (28,000). Expanded TCRs were defined as absent before sensitization and observed at least eight times at the 2-week time point. TCRdb passed the public sequencing reads through fastp at Q25 and MiXCR, retaining productive beta sequences. Entries are consolidated by CDR3 protein sequence, retaining the most common genes and DNA. The V and J calls reflect TCRdb's pipeline rather than the authors' work. The sample yields 130,000 or so distinct CDR3 sequences; approximately 8.3% were counted once. The top ten hold approximately 1.6% of the sample.

This sample stems from a study of human T cells and chemical hapten exposure (dated by TCRdb to 2020 to 2022). Background on the whole study: The libraries were sequenced as a pool, and the TCR yield per sample differed mostly because of small variations in library volumes within the pool. Peripheral blood TCR repertoire changes were tracked in vivo in alopecia patients during primary and secondary sensitization to the hapten diphenylcyclopropenone (DPC). For every blood RNA sample, sequencing covered both the TCR alpha and TCR beta chains. General study outcomes and caveats: Repeated subsampling changed both the strength of the expansion versus patch-test correlation and the threshold at which that correlation became significant. DPC sensitization did not change the number of TCRs with a frequency above 1 in 1000, and there was no evidence of changes in global repertoire structure.

This specimen's time point label, per the study, means: healthy volunteer bleed at 2 weeks. Total RNA was isolated from unfractionated whole blood collected in Tempus Blood RNA tubes. Five or six healthy volunteers served as TCR sequencing controls and were bled at day 0, 2 weeks and 6 weeks. The CDR3, from cysteine to phenylalanine, totals 15 residues. The kept DNA is CDR3 alone, 45 bases in frame from the first base. From a lookup of the germline V gene (reference sequence), CDR1 and CDR2 are MNHNY and SVGAGI. The junction shows trimming of 6 bases on V and 6 bases on J, plus 18 bases between the germline ends.

The clonotype comes from a male donor in good health. Some clones in this sample may be carry-over from other donors' samples. Sequenced material: whole blood. The sequence is built from TRBV6-6 and TRBJ2-1; perhaps TRBD2 is the D gene, with 6 bases matching. DNA sequence: TGTGCCAGCAGCCGGACTACCGCCGAAAGCAATGAGCAGTTCTTC. Translated, it reads CASSRTTAESNEQFF.